The rows below give T cell receptor beta chains drawn from one sample of a study of tumor and adjacent non-tumor tissue in lung cancer. TCRdb re-derived calls from the multiplex PCR reads in MiXCR, one entry per CDR3 protein. The repertoire holds around 70,000 distinct CDR3 sequences, around 73% seen once, with roughly 28% in the top ten. Sequencing input: lung tumor tissue. The receptors were gathered from a man aged 55 to 69 with non-small cell lung cancer. Each CDR3 is given with its conserved first and last residue. Each record gives: CDR3 length, D gene, J gene, V gene, clone size, CDR3 DNA, CDR3 protein. D genes are given only for firm matches. The size of a clone is reported for some rows only, either as once, few or many, or as a class for expanded clones.

CDR3 length: 16
D gene: NA
J gene: TRBJ2-2
V gene: TRBV20-1
clone size: NA
CDR3 DNA: TGCAGTGCTACTTTATCAGGAGGGCCGGAGAGCGGGGAGCTGTTTTTT
CDR3 protein: CSATLSGGPESGELFF

CDR3 length: 15
D gene: NA
J gene: TRBJ2-4
V gene: TRBV20-1
clone size: NA
CDR3 DNA: TGCAGTGCTAGAGGTATGACTGTAGCCAAAAACATTCAGTACTTC
CDR3 protein: CSARGMTVAKNIQYF

CDR3 length: 14
D gene: NA
J gene: TRBJ2-2
V gene: TRBV5-5
clone size: NA
CDR3 DNA: TGTGCCAGCAGAAAGAACGAGAAAACCGGTGAGCTGTTTTTT
CDR3 protein: CASRKNEKTGELFF

CDR3 length: 14
D gene: NA
J gene: TRBJ2-2
V gene: TRBV11-1
clone size: NA
CDR3 DNA: TGTGGCAACAGCTATACTAGTGGCACCGGGGAGCTCTTTTTT
CDR3 protein: CGNSYTSGTGELFF

CDR3 length: 14
D gene: NA
J gene: TRBJ2-1
V gene: TRBV30
clone size: NA
CDR3 DNA: TGTGCCTTCAGACAGGCGGGAGACCACAATGAGCAGTTCTTT
CDR3 protein: CAFRQAGDHNEQFF

CDR3 length: 14
D gene: TRBD2
J gene: TRBJ2-7
V gene: TRBV20-1
clone size: few
CDR3 DNA: TGCAGTGCTGCTAGGACTAGCGGGGGCTACGAGCAGTACTTC
CDR3 protein: CSAARTSGGYEQYF

CDR3 length: 17
D gene: TRBD1
J gene: TRBJ1-6
V gene: TRBV10-2
clone size: many
CDR3 DNA: TGCGCCAGCAGTCAACCCTGGACAGGAGCGTATAATTCACCCCTCCACTTT
CDR3 protein: CASSQPWTGAYNSPLHF

CDR3 length: 15
D gene: NA
J gene: TRBJ2-3
V gene: TRBV5-1
clone size: many
CDR3 DNA: TGCGCCAGCAGCTTGAAACTAGCTAGCACAGATACGCAGTATTTT
CDR3 protein: CASSLKLASTDTQYF

CDR3 length: 15
D gene: NA
J gene: TRBJ1-5
V gene: TRBV20-1
clone size: few
CDR3 DNA: TGCAGTGCTAGAGCCCAAGGACTGAGCAATCAGCCACAGCATTTT
CDR3 protein: CSARAQGLSNQPQHF

CDR3 length: 16
D gene: TRBD2
J gene: TRBJ2-3
V gene: TRBV20-1
clone size: NA
CDR3 DNA: TGCGGTGCTAGAGATCCCCACGGGAGGAGCACAGATACGCAGTATTTT
CDR3 protein: CGARDPHGRSTDTQYF

CDR3 length: 15
D gene: NA
J gene: TRBJ1-5
V gene: TRBV6-5
clone size: NA
CDR3 DNA: TGTGCCAGCAGCCTCACCATAGGGCGGGATCAGCCCCAGCATTTT
CDR3 protein: CASSLTIGRDQPQHF

CDR3 length: 15
D gene: NA
J gene: TRBJ1-1
V gene: TRBV6-5
clone size: NA
CDR3 DNA: TGTGCCAGCAATTACTCCCGCAGGGGTGGGCCTGAACCTTTCTTT
CDR3 protein: CASNYSRRGGPEPFF

CDR3 length: 13
D gene: NA
J gene: TRBJ2-3
V gene: TRBV6-2/TRBV6-3
clone size: NA
CDR3 DNA: TGTGCCTGTATCGGGAGTAGATCAGATACGCAGTATTTT
CDR3 protein: CACIGSRSDTQYF

CDR3 length: 20
D gene: TRBD2
J gene: TRBJ2-6
V gene: TRBV10-3
clone size: NA
CDR3 DNA: TGTGCGATCAGTGGACATGGGACTAGAGGGAGGGACTCTGGGGCCAACGTCCTGACTTTC
CDR3 protein: CAISGHGTRGRDSGANVLTF

CDR3 length: 16
D gene: TRBD1
J gene: TRBJ2-2
V gene: TRBV6-6
clone size: NA
CDR3 DNA: TGTCCCAGCAGCTCGGGACAGGGGGCGGACACCGGGGAGCTGTATTTT
CDR3 protein: CPSSSGQGADTGELYF

CDR3 length: 16
D gene: TRBD2
J gene: TRBJ2-1
V gene: TRBV20-1
clone size: once
CDR3 DNA: TGCAGTGCTAGAAATCCGGCGGGACTAGCCACCAGTGAGCAGTTCTTC
CDR3 protein: CSARNPAGLATSEQFF

CDR3 length: 15
D gene: TRBD2
J gene: TRBJ2-1
V gene: TRBV6-2/TRBV6-3
clone size: NA
CDR3 DNA: TGTGCCAGCAGCGAACTGGCGGGAGGCCGGAATGAGCAGCTCTTC
CDR3 protein: CASSELAGGRNEQLF